This T cell receptor (beta chain) was observed in a study of PD-1 blockade in mismatch repair-deficient tumors. Study summary: Patients had eleven to twelve mismatch repair-deficient cancer types and were previously treated and progressing.

Trimming stripped 8 bases from V and 4 bases from J, with 18 bases between. The germline V gene has CDR1 LNHDA and CDR2 SQIVND (reference sequence). This CDR3 contains 14 residues. Only in-frame clones appear in the TCRdb table, and some are missing; sequencing was by immunoSEQ multiplex PCR. This table has about 40,000 clones, approximately 81% appearing once. Study-wide findings and caveats: Tumor-resident clones, often absent from pretreatment blood, expanded after pembrolizumab and then contracted.

Remarks on this clone: What it binds is not known.

Specimen: peripheral blood, collected 75 to 85 weeks after starting pembrolizumab. This TCR derives from an adult with mismatch repair-deficient cancer. The J gene is TRBJ2-7, the V gene TRBV19; the D gene could be TRBD1 or TRBD2 (5 bases each). The CDR3 here is CASPFTGTRYEQYF. The CDR3 bases are TGTGCCAGTCCCTTTACCGGGACCCGATACGAGCAGTACTTC.